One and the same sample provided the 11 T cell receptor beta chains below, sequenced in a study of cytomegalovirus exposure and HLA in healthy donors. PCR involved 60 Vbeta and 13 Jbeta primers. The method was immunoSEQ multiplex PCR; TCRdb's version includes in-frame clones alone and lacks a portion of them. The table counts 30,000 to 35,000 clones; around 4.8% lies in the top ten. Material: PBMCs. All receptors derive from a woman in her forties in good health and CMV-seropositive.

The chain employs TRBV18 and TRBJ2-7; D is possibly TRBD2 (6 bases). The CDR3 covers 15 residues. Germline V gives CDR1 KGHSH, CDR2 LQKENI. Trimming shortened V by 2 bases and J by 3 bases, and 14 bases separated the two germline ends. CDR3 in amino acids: CASSPGGIVFYEQYF. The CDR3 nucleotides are TGTGCCAGCTCACCAGGGGGGATCGTTTTCTACGAGCAGTACTTC.

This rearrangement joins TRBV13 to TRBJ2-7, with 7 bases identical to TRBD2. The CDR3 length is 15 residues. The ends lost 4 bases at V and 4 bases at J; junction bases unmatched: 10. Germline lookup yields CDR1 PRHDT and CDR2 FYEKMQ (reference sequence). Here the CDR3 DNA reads TGTGCCAGCAGCTATCGGGAAAGGGGAGGGTACGAGCAGTACTTC. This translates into CASSYRERGGYEQYF.

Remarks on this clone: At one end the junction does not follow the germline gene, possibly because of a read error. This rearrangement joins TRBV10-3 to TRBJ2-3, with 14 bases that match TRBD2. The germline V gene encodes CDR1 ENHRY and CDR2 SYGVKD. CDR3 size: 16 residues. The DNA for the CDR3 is TGTGCCAGCAGTGGGACTAGCGGGAGTAGTACAGATACGCAGTATTTT. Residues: CASSGTSGSSTDTQYF.

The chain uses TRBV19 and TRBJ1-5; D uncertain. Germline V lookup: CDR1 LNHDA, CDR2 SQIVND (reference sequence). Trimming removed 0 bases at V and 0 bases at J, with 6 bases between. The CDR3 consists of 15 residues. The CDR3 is CASSIEQYSNQPQHF. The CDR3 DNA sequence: TGTGCCAGTAGTATAGAACAGTATAGCAATCAGCCCCAGCATTTT.

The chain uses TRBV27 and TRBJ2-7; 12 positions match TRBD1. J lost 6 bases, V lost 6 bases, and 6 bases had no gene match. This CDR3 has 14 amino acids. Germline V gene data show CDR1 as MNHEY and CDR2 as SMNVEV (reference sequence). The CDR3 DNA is TGTGCCAGCAGAACCGGGACAGGGGGCGCCGAGCAGTACTTC. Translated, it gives CASRTGTGGAEQYF.

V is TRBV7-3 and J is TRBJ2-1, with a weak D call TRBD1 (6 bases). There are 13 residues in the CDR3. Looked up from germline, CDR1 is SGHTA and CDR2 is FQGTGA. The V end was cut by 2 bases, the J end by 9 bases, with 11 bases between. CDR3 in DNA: TGTGCCAGCAGCTTAGGGACAATGGGTGAGCAGTTCTTC. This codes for CASSLGTMGEQFF.

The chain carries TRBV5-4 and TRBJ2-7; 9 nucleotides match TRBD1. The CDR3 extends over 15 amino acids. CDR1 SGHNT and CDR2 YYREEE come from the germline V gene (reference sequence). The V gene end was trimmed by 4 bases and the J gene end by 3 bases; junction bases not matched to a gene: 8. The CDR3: CASSTPGTGIYEQYF. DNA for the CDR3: TGTGCCAGCAGCACACCCGGGACAGGGATCTACGAGCAGTACTTC. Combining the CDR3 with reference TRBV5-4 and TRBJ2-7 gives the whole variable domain ETGVTQSPTHLIKTRGQQVTLRCSSQSGHNTVSWYQQALGQGPQFIFQYYREEENGRGNFPPRFSGLQFPNYSSELNVNALELDDSALYLCASSTPGTGIYEQYFGPGTRLTVT.

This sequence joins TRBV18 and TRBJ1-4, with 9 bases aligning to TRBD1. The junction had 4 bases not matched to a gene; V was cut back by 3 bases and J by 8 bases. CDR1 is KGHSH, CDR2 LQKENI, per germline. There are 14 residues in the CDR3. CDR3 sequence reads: CASSPDRGREKLFF. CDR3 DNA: TGTGCCAGCTCACCGGACAGGGGTAGGGAAAAACTGTTTTTT.

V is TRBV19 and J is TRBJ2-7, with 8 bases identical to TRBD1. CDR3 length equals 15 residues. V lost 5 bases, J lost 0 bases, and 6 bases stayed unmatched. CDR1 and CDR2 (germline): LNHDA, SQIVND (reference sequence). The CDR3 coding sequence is TGTGCCAGTAGTTCACAGGGGGTCGGCTCCTACGAGCAGTACTTC. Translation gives CASSSQGVGSYEQYF.

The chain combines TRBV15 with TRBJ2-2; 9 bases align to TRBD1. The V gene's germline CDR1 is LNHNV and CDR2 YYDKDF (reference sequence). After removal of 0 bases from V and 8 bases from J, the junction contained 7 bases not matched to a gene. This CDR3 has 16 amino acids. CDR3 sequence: CATSRERQGVGGELFF. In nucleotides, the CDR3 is TGTGCCACCAGCAGAGAACGACAGGGGGTTGGTGGGGAGCTGTTTTTT.

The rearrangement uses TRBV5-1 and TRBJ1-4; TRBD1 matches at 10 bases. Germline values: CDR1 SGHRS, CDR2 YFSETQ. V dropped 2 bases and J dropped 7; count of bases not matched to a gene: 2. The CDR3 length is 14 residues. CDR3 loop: CASSFGQGGEKLFF. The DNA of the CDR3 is TGCGCCAGCAGCTTTGGACAGGGGGGTGAAAAACTGTTTTTT.